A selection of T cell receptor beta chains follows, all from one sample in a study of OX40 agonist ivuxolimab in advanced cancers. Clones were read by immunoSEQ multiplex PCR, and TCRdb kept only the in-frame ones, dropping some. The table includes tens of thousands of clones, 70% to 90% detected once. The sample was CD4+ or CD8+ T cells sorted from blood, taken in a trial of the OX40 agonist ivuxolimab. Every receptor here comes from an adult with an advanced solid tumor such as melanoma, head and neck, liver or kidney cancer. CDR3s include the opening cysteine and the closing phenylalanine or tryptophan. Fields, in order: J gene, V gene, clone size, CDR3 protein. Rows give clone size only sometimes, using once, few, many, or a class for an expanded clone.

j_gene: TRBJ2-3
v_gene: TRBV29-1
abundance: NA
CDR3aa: CSVGSRGTDTQYF

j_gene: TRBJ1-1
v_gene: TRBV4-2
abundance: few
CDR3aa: CASSQAPPNTEAFF

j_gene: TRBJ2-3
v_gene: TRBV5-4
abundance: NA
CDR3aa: CASSLGAQPVSPTDTQYF

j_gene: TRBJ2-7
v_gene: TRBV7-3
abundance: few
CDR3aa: CASSSSGGDTREQYF

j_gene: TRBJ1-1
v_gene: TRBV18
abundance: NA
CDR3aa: CASSLGTGNTEAFF

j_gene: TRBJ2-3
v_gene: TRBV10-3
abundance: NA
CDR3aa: CAISEGFVGLTDTQYF

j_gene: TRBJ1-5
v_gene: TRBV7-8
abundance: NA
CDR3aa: CASSFSPGGYQPQHF

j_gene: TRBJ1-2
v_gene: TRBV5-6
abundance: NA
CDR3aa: CASSLGQANYGYTF

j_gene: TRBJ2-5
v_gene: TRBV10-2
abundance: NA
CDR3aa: CASRGSGTQYF

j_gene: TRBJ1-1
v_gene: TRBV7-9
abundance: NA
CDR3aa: CASSLGPRGRGNTEAFF

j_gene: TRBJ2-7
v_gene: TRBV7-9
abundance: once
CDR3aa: CASSLSNRNEQYF

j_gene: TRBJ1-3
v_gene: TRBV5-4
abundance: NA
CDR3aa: CASSLQGTRNTIYF

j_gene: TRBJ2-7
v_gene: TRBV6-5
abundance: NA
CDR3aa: CASSYFSGRGSYEQYF

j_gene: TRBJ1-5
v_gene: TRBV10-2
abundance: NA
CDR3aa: CASSVGGKEQPQHF

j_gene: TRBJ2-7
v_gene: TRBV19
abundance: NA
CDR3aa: CASSMTGQGFEQYF

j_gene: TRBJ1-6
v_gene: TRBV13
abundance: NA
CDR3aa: CASSTRTGLSSYNSPLHF

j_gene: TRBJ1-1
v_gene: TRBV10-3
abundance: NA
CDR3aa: CAITGQGGTEAFF

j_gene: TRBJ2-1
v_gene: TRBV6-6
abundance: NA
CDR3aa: CASSQAGEQFF

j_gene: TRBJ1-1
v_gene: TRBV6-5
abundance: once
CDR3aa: CASSYSNGVRAFF

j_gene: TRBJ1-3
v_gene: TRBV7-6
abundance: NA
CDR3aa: CASSSPTVSGNTIYF

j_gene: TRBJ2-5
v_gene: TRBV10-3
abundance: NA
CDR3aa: CAIRGGPGGGETQYF

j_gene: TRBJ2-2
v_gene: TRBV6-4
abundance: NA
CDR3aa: CASAPGIANTGELFF

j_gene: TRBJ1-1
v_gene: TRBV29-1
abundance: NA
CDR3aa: CSVVGSDLNTEAFF

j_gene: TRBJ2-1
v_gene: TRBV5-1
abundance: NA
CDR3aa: CASSPGLLAGGPNEQFF

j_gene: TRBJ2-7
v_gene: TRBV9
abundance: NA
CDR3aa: CASSVSPQRWRDHYEQYF

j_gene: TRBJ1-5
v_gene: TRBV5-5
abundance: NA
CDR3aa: CASSLTTSYNQPQHF

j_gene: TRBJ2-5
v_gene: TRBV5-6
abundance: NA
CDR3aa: CASSSQGALETQYF

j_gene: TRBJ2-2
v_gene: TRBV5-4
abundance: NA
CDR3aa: CASSLGGTGTGRELFF

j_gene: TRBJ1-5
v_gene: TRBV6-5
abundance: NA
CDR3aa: CASTQGANQPQHF

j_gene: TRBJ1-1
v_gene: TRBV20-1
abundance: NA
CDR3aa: CRGTGGPEAFF

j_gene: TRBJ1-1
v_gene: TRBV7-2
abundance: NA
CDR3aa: CASSLPFSAGGRGTEAFF

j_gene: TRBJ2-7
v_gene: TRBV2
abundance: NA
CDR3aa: CASQRQALEQYF

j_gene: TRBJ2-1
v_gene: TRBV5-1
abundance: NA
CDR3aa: CASSLMTSGAYNEQFF

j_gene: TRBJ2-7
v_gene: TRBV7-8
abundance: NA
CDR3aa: CASSSTYEQYF

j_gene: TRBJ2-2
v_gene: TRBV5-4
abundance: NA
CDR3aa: CASSSKQPTGELFF

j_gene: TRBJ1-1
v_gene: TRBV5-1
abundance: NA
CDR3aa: CASSRHPGENTEAFF

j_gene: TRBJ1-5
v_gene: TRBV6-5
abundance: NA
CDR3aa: CASSYSWKSGNQPQHF

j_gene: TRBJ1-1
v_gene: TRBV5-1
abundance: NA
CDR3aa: CASSPRTGEATEAFF

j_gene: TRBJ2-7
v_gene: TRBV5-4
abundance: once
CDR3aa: CASSQDQGSHEQYF

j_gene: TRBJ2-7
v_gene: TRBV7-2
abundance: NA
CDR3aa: CASSSPGQAYEQYF

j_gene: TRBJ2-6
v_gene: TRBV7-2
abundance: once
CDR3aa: CASSSGTSGASGANVLTF

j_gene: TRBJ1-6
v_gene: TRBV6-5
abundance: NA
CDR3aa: CASSSFVGTSPLHF

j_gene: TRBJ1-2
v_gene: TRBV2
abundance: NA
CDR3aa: CASSEALQHTRGYTF

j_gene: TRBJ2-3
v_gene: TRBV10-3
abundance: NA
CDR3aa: CAISDLVMARTDTQYF

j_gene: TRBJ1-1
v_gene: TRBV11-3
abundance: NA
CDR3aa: CASSLDRSGRVTEAFF

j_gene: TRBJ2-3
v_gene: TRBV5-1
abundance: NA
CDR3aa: CASSPHRGEDTQYF

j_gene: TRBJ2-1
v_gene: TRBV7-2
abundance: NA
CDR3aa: CASSLVGLDNEQFF

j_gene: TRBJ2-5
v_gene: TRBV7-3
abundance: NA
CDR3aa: CASSLNGADQETQYF

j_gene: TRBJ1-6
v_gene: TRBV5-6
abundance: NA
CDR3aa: CASSPRGPSYNSPLHF

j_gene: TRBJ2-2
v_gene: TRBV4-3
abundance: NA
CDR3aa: CASSQGHRQGQAGELFF

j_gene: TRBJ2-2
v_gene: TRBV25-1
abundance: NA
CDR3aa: CASSEGQTTGELFF

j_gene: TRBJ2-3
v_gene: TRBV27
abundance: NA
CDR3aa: CASRDHSADTQYF

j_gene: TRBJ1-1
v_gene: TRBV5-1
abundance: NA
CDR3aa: CASSLGHRSGPRWEAFF

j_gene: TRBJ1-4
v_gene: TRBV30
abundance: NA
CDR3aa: CAGRTGAKLFF